The rows below give T cell receptor beta chains drawn from one sample of a study of blood T cells in healthy people across ages. TCRdb re-called the 5' RACE reads through MiXCR, storing one row per CDR3 protein. The sample includes hundreds of thousands of distinct CDR3 sequences, roughly 43% of them seen just once. Sequencing used blood. These receptors all come from a woman aged 55-75 years in good health. CDR3s include the opening cysteine and the closing phenylalanine or tryptophan. The D gene is left open where the match is weak. Clone sizes are given selectively: once, few, many, or a class where the clone is expanded.

>TRBD2|14|TRBV29-1|TRBJ2-5|NA
CSSAGLAGFDEQYF
TGCAGCAGCGCGGGACTAGCGGGTTTTGATGAGCAGTACTTC
>TRBD2|16|TRBV12-3/TRBV12-4|TRBJ2-1|NA
CASRVTSGGAHNEQFF
TGTGCCAGCAGAGTCACTAGCGGGGGGGCCCACAATGAGCAGTTCTTC
>NA|12|TRBV7-9|TRBJ2-7|few
CASSLDTNEQYF
TGTGCCAGCAGCTTAGACACAAACGAGCAGTACTTC
>NA|13|TRBV7-9|TRBJ2-5|NA
CASSDRPGGTQYF
TGTGCCAGCAGCGACAGACCCGGGGGGACCCAGTACTTC
>TRBD2|18|TRBV20-1|TRBJ2-7|NA
CSARGALTSGSSYNEQYF
TGCAGTGCTAGAGGCGCCCTGACTAGCGGGAGCTCCTACAATGAGCAGTACTTC
>TRBD1|13|TRBV6-6|TRBJ1-2|few
CASSGQGGYGYTF
TGTGCCAGCAGCGGACAGGGGGGCTATGGCTACACCTTC
>TRBD1|13|TRBV7-9|TRBJ1-5|NA
CASTMTGEQPQHF
TGTGCCAGCACCATGACAGGGGAGCAGCCCCAGCATTTT
>NA|13|TRBV7-2|TRBJ2-5|NA
CASSARQSGTQYF
TGTGCCAGCAGCGCCCGACAGTCTGGGACCCAGTACTTC
>NA|13|TRBV14|TRBJ2-3|few
CASSPLDTDTQYF
TGTGCCAGCAGCCCCCTAGACACAGATACGCAGTATTTT
>TRBD1|11|TRBV29-1|TRBJ2-7|many
CSVRQGDEQYF
TGCAGCGTCAGACAGGGTGACGAGCAGTACTTC
>TRBD1|14|TRBV7-8|TRBJ1-4|few
CASSTGGDNEKLFF
TGTGCCAGCAGCACAGGGGGCGATAATGAAAAACTGTTTTTT
>TRBD1|15|TRBV6-2/TRBV6-3|TRBJ1-2|NA
CASRLPGQGRYGYTF
TGTGCCAGCAGACTACCGGGACAGGGACGATATGGCTACACCTTC
>TRBD1|17|TRBV5-6|TRBJ2-1|once
CASNLVLGQGSDNEQFF
TGTGCCAGCAACTTGGTTCTGGGACAGGGGTCGGACAATGAGCAGTTCTTC
>NA|15|TRBV9|TRBJ1-6|NA
CASSVWGNDNSPLHF
TGTGCCAGCAGCGTATGGGGAAATGATAATTCACCCCTCCACTTT
>TRBD2|15|TRBV29-1|TRBJ2-5|NA
CSVRLAGGPSETQYF
TGCAGCGTCAGACTAGCGGGAGGGCCCTCTGAGACCCAGTACTTC
>NA|10|TRBV27|TRBJ1-1|NA
CASSGTQAFF
TGTGCCAGCAGCGGGACGCAAGCTTTCTTT
>TRBD2|17|TRBV10-3|TRBJ2-3|NA
CAISSSGGAGGTDTQYF
TGTGCCATCAGTTCTAGCGGGGGGGCCGGAGGCACAGATACGCAGTATTTT
>TRBD1|15|TRBV6-1|TRBJ1-6|NA
CASRFTDRGNSPLHF
TGTGCCAGCAGATTTACGGACAGGGGGAATTCACCCCTCCACTTT
>NA|17|TRBV3-1|TRBJ1-2|NA
CASSQVVRDKNADGYTF
TGTGCCAGCAGCCAAGTCGTCAGGGACAAAAATGCAGATGGCTACACCTTC
>TRBD1|12|TRBV7-9|TRBJ2-7|NA
CASSQGQDEQYF
TGTGCCAGCAGCCAAGGACAGGACGAGCAGTACTTC
>NA|13|TRBV30|TRBJ1-6|few
CAWSETDNSPLHF
TGTGCCTGGAGTGAGACAGATAATTCACCCCTCCACTTT
>TRBD2|13|TRBV14|TRBJ2-1|NA
CASSHRLAAEQFF
TGTGCCAGCAGCCATCGACTAGCGGCTGAGCAGTTCTTC
>TRBD2|16|TRBV2|TRBJ2-3|few
CASSDRSSGSTDTQYF
TGTGCCAGCAGTGATAGGTCTAGCGGGAGCACAGATACGCAGTATTTT
>TRBD2|12|TRBV2|TRBJ2-1|NA
CASSGRAHEQFF
TGTGCCAGCAGCGGGAGGGCCCATGAGCAGTTCTTC
>NA|15|TRBV14|TRBJ2-1|NA
CASSNRDPSTSEQFF
TGTGCCAGCAGCAACCGGGACCCCTCGACCAGTGAGCAGTTCTTC
>TRBD2|16|TRBV4-2|TRBJ2-3|NA
CASSQEVAGSTDTQYF
TGTGCCAGCAGCCAAGAGGTAGCGGGGAGCACAGATACGCAGTATTTT
>TRBD1|15|TRBV5-1|TRBJ1-1|NA
CASSPRDRQNTEAFF
TGCGCCAGCAGCCCGAGGGACAGGCAGAACACTGAAGCTTTCTTT
>NA|12|TRBV3-1|TRBJ2-1|many
CASSVTANEQFF
TGTGCCAGCAGCGTAACAGCGAATGAGCAGTTCTTC
>NA|12|TRBV6-5|TRBJ2-3|few
CASSYAGGTQYF
TGTGCCAGCAGTTATGCCGGGGGTACGCAGTATTTT
>NA|14|TRBV12-3/TRBV12-4|TRBJ2-5|NA
CASSSGQGRETQYF
TGTGCCAGCAGTTCAGGGCAGGGGAGAGAGACCCAGTACTTC
>TRBD1|11|TRBV20-1|TRBJ2-7|few
CSAGTVYEQYF
TGCAGTGCAGGGACAGTCTACGAGCAGTACTTC
>TRBD2|15|TRBV20-1|TRBJ2-3|NA
CSARTLGLGTDTQYF
TGCAGTGCTAGGACCCTGGGACTAGGCACAGATACGCAGTATTTT
>NA|14|TRBV18|TRBJ2-7|few
CASSPGATVSEQYF
TGTGCCAGCTCACCAGGCGCGACAGTCAGCGAGCAGTACTTC